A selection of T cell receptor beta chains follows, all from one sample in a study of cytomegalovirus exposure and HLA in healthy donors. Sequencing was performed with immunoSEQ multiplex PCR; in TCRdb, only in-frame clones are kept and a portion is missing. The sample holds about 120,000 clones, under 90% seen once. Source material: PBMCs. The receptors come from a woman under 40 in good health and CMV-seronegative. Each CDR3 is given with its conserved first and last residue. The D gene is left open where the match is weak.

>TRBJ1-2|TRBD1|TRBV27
CASSPWTGARDGYTF
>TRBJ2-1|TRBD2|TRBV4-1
CASSQVTSGDSYNEQFF
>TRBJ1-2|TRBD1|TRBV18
CASSPPGQGDYGYTF
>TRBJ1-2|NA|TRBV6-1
CASSLAGTNYGYTF
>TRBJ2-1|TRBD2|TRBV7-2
CASSRPSGANNEQFF
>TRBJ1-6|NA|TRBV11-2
CASSSQAPVGSYNSPLHF
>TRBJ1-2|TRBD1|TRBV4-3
CASSLVHSETGLGYTF
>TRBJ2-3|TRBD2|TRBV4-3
CASSQVPLWLAGGGDTQYF
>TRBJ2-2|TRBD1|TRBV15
CATSRALSGTGRTGELFF
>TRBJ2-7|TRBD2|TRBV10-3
CAISEWGRGDSYEQYF
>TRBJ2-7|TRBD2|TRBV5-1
CASSTGTSGAYEQYF
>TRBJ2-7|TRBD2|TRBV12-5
CASAPGLASYEQYF
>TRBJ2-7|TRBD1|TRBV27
CASSLLGQNYEQYF
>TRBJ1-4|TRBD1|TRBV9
CASSARTGANEKLFF
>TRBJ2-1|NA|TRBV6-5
CASSYSADSQQFF
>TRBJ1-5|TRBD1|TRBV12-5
CASGSFPWTGNQPQHF
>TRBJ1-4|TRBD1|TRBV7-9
CASSPGQGENEKLFF
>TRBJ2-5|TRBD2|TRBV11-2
CASSYSSGGAGTQYF
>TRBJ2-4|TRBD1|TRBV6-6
CASSSGQGDIQYF
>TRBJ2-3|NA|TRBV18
CASSPPRRGLGTDTQYF
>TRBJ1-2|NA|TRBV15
CATTLGRENGYTF
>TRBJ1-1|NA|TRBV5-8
CASSPLFRTNTEAFF
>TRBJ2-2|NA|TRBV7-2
CASSLARGYNTGELFF
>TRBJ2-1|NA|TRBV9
CASSRSSYEQFF
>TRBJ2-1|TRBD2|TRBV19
CASSMPTSGGAYNEQFF
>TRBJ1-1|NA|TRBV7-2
CASSQRLSRAEAFF
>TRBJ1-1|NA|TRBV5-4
CASSQRGAEAFF
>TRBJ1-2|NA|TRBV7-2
CASSADRYNYGYTF
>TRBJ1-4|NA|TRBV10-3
CAISEGQSNEKLFF
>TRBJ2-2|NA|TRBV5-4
CASSLRGTNTGELFF
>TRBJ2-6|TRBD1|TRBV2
CASSGRTGVSGANVLTF
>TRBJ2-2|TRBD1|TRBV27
CASLPSRTGRTGELFF
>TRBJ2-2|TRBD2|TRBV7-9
CASSQEAGGQRELFF
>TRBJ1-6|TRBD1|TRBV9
CASSVGQGVSSPLHF
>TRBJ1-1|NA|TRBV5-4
CASSSTGRNTEAFF
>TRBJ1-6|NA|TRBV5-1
CASSQWEGDSPLHF
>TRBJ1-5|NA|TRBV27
CASSFSSNQPQHF
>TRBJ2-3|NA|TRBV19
CASSTRGFTDTQYF
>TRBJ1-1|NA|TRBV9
CASSVDQDPTALGGAFF